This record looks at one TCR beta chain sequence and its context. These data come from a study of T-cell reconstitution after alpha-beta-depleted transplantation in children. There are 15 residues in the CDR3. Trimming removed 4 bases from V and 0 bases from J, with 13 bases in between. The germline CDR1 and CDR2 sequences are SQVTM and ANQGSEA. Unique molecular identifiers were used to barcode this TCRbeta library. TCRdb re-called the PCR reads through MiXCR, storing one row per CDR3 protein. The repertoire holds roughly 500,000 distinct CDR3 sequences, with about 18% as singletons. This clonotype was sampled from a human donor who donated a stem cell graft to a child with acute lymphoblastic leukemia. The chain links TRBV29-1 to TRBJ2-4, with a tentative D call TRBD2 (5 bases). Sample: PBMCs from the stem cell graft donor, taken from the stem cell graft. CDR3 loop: CSVAFGIVAKNIQYF. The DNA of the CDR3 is TGCAGCGTTGCGTTCGGGATCGTAGCCAAAAACATTCAGTACTTC.